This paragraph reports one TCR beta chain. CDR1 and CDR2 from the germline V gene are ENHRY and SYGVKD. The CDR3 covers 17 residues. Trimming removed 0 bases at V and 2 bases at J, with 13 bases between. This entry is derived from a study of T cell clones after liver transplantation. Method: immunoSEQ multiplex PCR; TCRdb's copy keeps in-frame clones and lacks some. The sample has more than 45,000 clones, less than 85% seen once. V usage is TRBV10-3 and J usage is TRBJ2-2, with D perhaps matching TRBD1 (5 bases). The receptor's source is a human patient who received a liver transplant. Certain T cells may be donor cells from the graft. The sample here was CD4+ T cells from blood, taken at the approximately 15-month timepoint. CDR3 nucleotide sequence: TGTGCCATCAGTGAGTCTGCAGGGCCTCTTAACACCGGGGAGCTGTTTTTT. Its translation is CAISESAGPLNTGELFF.